One TCR beta chain is described in this entry. Its antigen remains unknown. Trimming took off 0 bases at V and 3 bases at J, with 6 bases between the two ends. CDR1 SGHNT and CDR2 YYREEE come from the germline V gene (reference sequence). The CDR3 loop spans 13 amino acids. The source of the sample is a study of lymphopenia after photon versus proton radiotherapy. Study-wide results and caveats: Post-nadir TCR diversity decline inversely tracked overall survival among those who died. After the lymphocyte nadir, photon-treated repertoires showed oligoclonal expansion, especially of CD8+ Temra cells. Only patients who died were analyzed for survival; proton advantage is unproven. Proton therapy kept repertoires fairly stable, unlike photons, which gained effector/memory cells.

Repertoires were generated with immunoSEQ multiplex PCR, while TCRdb's copy carries only in-frame clones and drops some. The sample has 30,000 to 35,000 clones; approximately 89% are singletons. Source: peripheral blood, taken from a patient treated with proton-based radiotherapy. The TCR comes from a woman aged 65 to 85 with pancreatic cancer. Some clones in this sample may be carry-over from other donors' samples. The chain combines TRBV5-4 with TRBJ1-1, with D hard to call. In DNA form, the CDR3 reads TGTGCCAGCAGCTTGGATCCTGACACTGAAGCTTTCTTT. Its translation is CASSLDPDTEAFF.